The 17 T cell receptor beta chains below were found in one sample sequenced in a study of technical replicates of blood from a handful of donors. This table comes from immunoSEQ multiplex PCR, and its TCRdb copy is limited to in-frame clones, with some not included. The repertoire holds 85,000 to 100,000 clones, with approximately 93% as singletons. The sample comprised T cells isolated from PBMCs. Receptors were obtained from a human donor in good health.

The gene calls are TRBV12-5 and TRBJ2-1, with 7 bases matching TRBD2. CDR1 is LGHNT and CDR2 is FRNRAP in the germline V gene. The CDR3 is 15 amino acids. The V and J ends lost 3 bases and 4 bases, in that order; junction bases with no gene match: 6. The CDR3 DNA reads as TGTGCTAGTGGTTTAGGAGGGAGGGGTTACAATGAGCAGTTCTTC. It is translated as CASGLGGRGYNEQFF.

This sequence joins TRBV29-1 and TRBJ2-3; the D gene is possibly TRBD2 (6 bases). The CDR3 extends over 14 amino acids. Germline CDR1 is SQVTM and CDR2 is ANQGSEA. Trimming removed 5 bases from V and 1 base from J, with 13 bases in between. CDR3 protein: CSVSSSERTDTQYF. CDR3 sequence (DNA): TGCAGCGTTTCGTCTAGCGAACGCACAGATACGCAGTATTTT.

This clone was observed once. The V gene is TRBV7-2, the J gene TRBJ1-6, with 9 bases aligning to TRBD1. This CDR3 is built from 16 residues. The trim removed 5 bases at V and 0 bases at J, leaving 2 bases unmatched. Germline V gene lookup returns CDR1 SGHTA and CDR2 FQGNSA. Here the CDR3 DNA reads TGTGCCAGCAGCCCACAGGGGGCCTCCTATAATTCACCCCTCCACTTT. This translates into CASSPQGASYNSPLHF.

This chain joins TRBV5-1 and TRBJ1-3; 8 positions match TRBD1. Germline CDR1 reads SGHRS; CDR2 reads YFSETQ. CDR3 length: 13 amino acids. V was clipped by 7 bases and J by 4 bases; unmatched bases: 4. CDR3 nucleotide sequence: TGCGCCAGCCGACAGGGGCCCGGAAACACCATATATTTT. Residues: CASRQGPGNTIYF.

This clone is a singleton in its sample. J is TRBJ1-3 and V is TRBV6-5; a weak D match, TRBD1 (6 bases). The CDR3 has 15 residues. V lost 6 bases, J lost 4 bases, and 16 bases lay in between. CDR1 is MNHEY, CDR2 SVGAGI, per germline. The CDR3 loop is CASSPQGINGNTIYF. CDR3 sequence (DNA): TGTGCCAGCAGCCCTCAGGGGATAAACGGAAACACCATATATTTT.

The CDR3 is CASSLAGGVKYEQYF. The CDR3 nucleotides read TGCGCCAGCAGCTTGGCAGGGGGCGTGAAATACGAGCAGTACTTC. V and J are TRBV5-1 and TRBJ2-7; 8 nucleotides line up with TRBD1. The CDR3 extends over 15 amino acids. Germline assignment: CDR1 SGHRS and CDR2 YFSETQ. The ends lost 0 bases at V and 4 bases at J; junction bases unmatched: 6.

V gene TRBV9 combines with J gene TRBJ2-7, with 9 bases lining up with TRBD1. This CDR3 contains 15 residues. The germline CDR1 and CDR2 sequences are SGDLS and YYNGEE. J gave up 3 bases and V 4 bases, and 8 bases lay outside the gene matches. CDR3 residues: CASSPGTGSFYEQYF. In DNA form, the CDR3 reads TGTGCCAGCAGCCCGGGGACAGGGAGTTTCTACGAGCAGTACTTC. The variable domain in full, completed from reference TRBV9 and TRBJ2-7, reads DSGVTQTPKHLITATGQRVTLRCSPRSGDLSVYWYQQSLDQGLQFLIQYYNGEERAKGNILERFSAQQFPDLHSELNLSSLELGDSALYFCASSPGTGSFYEQYFGPGTRLTVT.

The chain couples TRBV5-5 to TRBJ2-7; D is possibly TRBD1 (6 bases). The germline V gene encodes CDR1 SGHKS and CDR2 YYEKEE (reference sequence). V lost 2 bases and J 2 bases, leaving 11 bases between the germline ends. The CDR3 covers 14 residues. The CDR3 bases are TGTGCCAGCAGCTTAAGGGGGTTTACCTACGAGCAGTACTTC. It codes for CASSLRGFTYEQYF.

This chain connects TRBV28 to TRBJ2-5; tentative D call: TRBD1 (9 bases). The CDR3 has 21 amino acids. The V gene lost 0 bases and the J gene lost 2 bases, with 28 bases spanning the gap. CDR1 and CDR2 from the germline V gene are MDHEN and SYDVKM. CDR3 in DNA: TGTGCCAGCAGTTTATGGTTCGTTGTGACAGGGGGACTAGGTGTGCAAGAGACCCAGTACTTC. It translates to CASSLWFVVTGGLGVQETQYF.

CDR3 DNA sequence: TGTGCCAGCAGCTTGAACAGGGGGGGAGATACGCAGTATTTT. Its translation: CASSLNRGGDTQYF. The chain joins TRBV5-5 to TRBJ2-3; D is possibly TRBD1 (8 bases). CDR1 is SGHKS, CDR2 YYEKEE, per germline (reference sequence). The CDR3 length is 14 residues. V lost 1 base, J lost 5 bases, and 11 bases lay in between.

This chain connects TRBV2 to TRBJ1-2, with a weak D call TRBD1 (5 bases). Germline CDR1 reads SNHLY; CDR2 reads FYNNEI. CDR3 size: 14 residues. Between the trimmed V and J ends, which lost 8 bases and 6 bases, there was a span of 19 bases. CDR3 amino acids: CASPVGGARNGYTF. The CDR3 DNA is TGTGCCAGCCCCGTAGGAGGGGCGAGGAATGGCTACACCTTC.

V usage is TRBV14 and J usage is TRBJ2-1; unclear D gene. V was pared by 3 bases and J by 2 bases, with 14 bases between. Germline loops: CDR1 SGHDN, CDR2 FVKESK. The CDR3 length is 16 residues. The CDR3 loop is CASSHEGLAAYNEQFF. CDR3 DNA sequence: TGTGCCAGCAGCCATGAAGGATTAGCCGCCTACAATGAGCAGTTCTTC.

The chain links TRBV7-9 to TRBJ2-1, with 9 bases lining up with TRBD2. This CDR3 has 15 amino acids. V shed 4 bases and J 4 bases; nucleotides not matched to a gene: 5. Germline V CDR1 and CDR2: SEHNR, FQNEAQ (reference sequence). The CDR3 bases are TGTGCCAGCAGCTCCGGGCTAGCGGGGTACAATGAGCAGTTCTTC. This sequence encodes CASSSGLAGYNEQFF. Full variable domain (rest looked up from reference TRBV7-9 and TRBJ2-1): DTGVSQNPRHKITKRGQNVTFRCDPISEHNRLYWYRQTLGQGPEFLTYFQNEAQLEKSRLLSDRFSAERPKGSFSTLEIQRTEQGDSAMYLCASSSGLAGYNEQFFGPGTRLTVL.

The chain links TRBV7-9 to TRBJ1-5; weak D call: TRBD1 (5 bases). CDR3 length: 13 amino acids. Germline V gives CDR1 SEHNR, CDR2 FQNEAQ (reference sequence). Trimming stripped 2 bases from V and 8 bases from J, with 10 bases between. CDR3 DNA: TGTGCCAGCAGCTTAATAGGGGAGGAGCCCCAGCATTTT. This codes for CASSLIGEEPQHF.

A word on this clone: In the same sample, other DNA sequences code for this CDR3. The chain uses TRBV6-5 and TRBJ1-1, with 7 bases aligning to TRBD1. CDR3 length: 13 amino acids. The germline V gene encodes CDR1 MNHEY and CDR2 SVGAGI. Losses at the gene ends were 2 bases for V and 5 bases for J; bases not matched to a gene: 2. The CDR3 sequence is CASSYDRVTEAFF. As DNA, the CDR3 is TGTGCCAGCAGTTACGACAGGGTGACTGAAGCTTTCTTT.

This clone was picked up many times. The rearrangement links TRBV7-9 to TRBJ1-1; perhaps TRBD1 as D (5 bases). V gave up 1 base and J gave up 3 bases, with 9 bases separating them. The CDR3 length is 14 residues. Looked up from germline, CDR1 is SEHNR and CDR2 is FQNEAQ (reference sequence). CDR3: CASSLEARDTEAFF. The CDR3 coding sequence is TGTGCCAGCAGCTTAGAAGCCAGGGACACTGAAGCTTTCTTT.

The chain combines TRBV6-5 with TRBJ2-5; tentatively, D is TRBD1 (5 bases). Per germline, CDR1 MNHEY and CDR2 SVGAGI. The CDR3 is 15 amino acids. Trimming cost V 0 bases and J 2 bases, with 10 bases left between them. CDR3 DNA sequence: TGTGCCAGCAGTTACTCGGACACGCGTCAAGAGACCCAGTACTTC. This codes for CASSYSDTRQETQYF.